This T cell receptor beta chain derives from a study of sequential checkpoint blockade in melanoma (dated by TCRdb to about 2019). With regard to the full study: Patients were assigned by 1:1 randomization to either first-line nivolumab followed by ipilimumab (arm A) or ipilimumab followed by nivolumab (arm B). Maintenance nivolumab was given following each of the two trial sequences. DNA from approximately 91 melanoma tumor samples collected before treatment underwent TCRbeta immunosequencing. For under 25 patients, matched tumor biopsies were taken both before treatment and at week 13, after single-agent nivolumab (arm A) or ipilimumab (arm B). About three quarters of the matched pre- and post-treatment tumor biopsy pairs came from the same lesion.

The treatment or condition label on this specimen signifies: randomized to nivolumab then ipilimumab (arm A) or the reverse (arm B). Prior DNA-damaging chemotherapy had not been received by any trial patient. CheckMate 064, a randomized, open-label phase II trial of sequential checkpoint blockade, was the source of the samples, all of which came from patients with melanoma. Genomic DNA from formalin-fixed paraffin-embedded (FFPE) tissue samples was used for tumor TCR sequencing. The study at large found these results: Among patients in the nivolumab-first arm (arm A), tumor TIL clonality before treatment was associated with response (P = .04). Tumor T-cell fraction and clonality were found to correlate with PD-L1 staining and CD8+ T-cell counts but not with mutational load. The model for predicting response that combines TCR metrics with mutation burden needs to be validated in larger, independent patient cohorts. Patients with increases in tumor T-cell fraction and clonality by week 13 were approximately 30 times more likely to achieve clinical benefit. Small sample sizes and reduced statistical power limited the within-arm analyses of tumor T-cell fraction.

The CDR3 contains 15 residues, cysteine and phenylalanine counted. Just CDR3 DNA is preserved here, 45 bases in frame from base 1. V is cut by 6 bases and J by 7 bases, and the space between the germline ends is 21 bases. Via the germline V gene, CDR1 is MNHGY and CDR2 SAAAGT. TCRbeta CDR3 regions were immunosequenced from genomic DNA with the immunoSEQ Assay. Before high-throughput sequencing, genomic DNA was amplified using bias-controlled multiplex PCR. In the paper's pipeline: To quantify the absolute abundance of each unique TCRbeta CDR3 region, the sequences were collapsed and filtered. Clonality was defined as 1 minus Pielou's evenness and was calculated using productive rearrangements only. To compute tumor T-cell fraction, TCRbeta template counts were normalized to usable DNA, with usable DNA estimated from several housekeeping genes. A previously published method was used to identify clones with significantly greater frequencies in on-treatment samples than in baseline samples. TCRdb retrieved this table from immuneACCESS and kept in-frame rearrangements only. Not all clones are present; in checked studies, unresolved V genes account for under half, and no reason is known for the remainder. From that table come the V and J calls and clone size; the DNA was used to work out D and trimming. This sample comprises over 5,000 clones, over 25% of them detected only once. The ten largest make up around 20% of the sample.

With respect to this clone: Its specific antigen is unknown. Per-base qualities were not stored, and no clone one base away is much larger.

The clonotype was recovered from a human donor with melanoma. The sample here was tumor tissue (inferred from file names), taken from a patient given nivolumab and ipilimumab in sequence. Here the chain combines TRBV6-8 and TRBJ1-2, with the D gene too uncertain to name. The CDR3 reads as follows: CASRSRDSRFGGYTF. In nucleotides, the sequence is TGTGCCAGCAGATCCAGAGATAGCAGGTTTGGTGGCTACACCTTC.